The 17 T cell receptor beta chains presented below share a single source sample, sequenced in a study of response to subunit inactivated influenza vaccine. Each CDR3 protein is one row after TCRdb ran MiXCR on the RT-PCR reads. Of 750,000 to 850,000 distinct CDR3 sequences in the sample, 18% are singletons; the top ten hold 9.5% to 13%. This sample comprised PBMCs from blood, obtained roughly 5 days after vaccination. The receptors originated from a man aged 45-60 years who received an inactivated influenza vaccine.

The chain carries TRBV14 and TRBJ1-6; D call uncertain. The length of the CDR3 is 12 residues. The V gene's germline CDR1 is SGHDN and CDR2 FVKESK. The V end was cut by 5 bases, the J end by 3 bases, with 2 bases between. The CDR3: CASSDYNSPLHF. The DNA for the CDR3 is TGTGCCAGCAGCGACTATAATTCACCCCTCCACTTT.

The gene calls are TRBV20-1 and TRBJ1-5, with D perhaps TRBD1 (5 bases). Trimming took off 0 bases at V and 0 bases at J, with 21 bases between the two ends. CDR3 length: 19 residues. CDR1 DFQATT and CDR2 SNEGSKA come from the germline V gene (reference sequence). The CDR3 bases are TGCAGTGCTAGAGATTCGACCGCGGGAGGGGTATATAGCAATCAGCCCCAGCATTTT. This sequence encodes CSARDSTAGGVYSNQPQHF.

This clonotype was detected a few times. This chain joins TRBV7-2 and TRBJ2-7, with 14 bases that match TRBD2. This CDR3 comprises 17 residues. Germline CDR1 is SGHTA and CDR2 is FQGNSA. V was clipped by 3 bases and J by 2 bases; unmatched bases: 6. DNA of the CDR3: TGTGCCAGCAGCTTGTCGGGACTAGCGGGGGCTCCCTACGAGCAGTACTTC. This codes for CASSLSGLAGAPYEQYF.

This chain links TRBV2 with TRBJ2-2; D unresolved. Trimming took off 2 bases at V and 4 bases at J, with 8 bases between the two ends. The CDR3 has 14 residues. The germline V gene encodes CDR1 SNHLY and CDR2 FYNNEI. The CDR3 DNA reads TGTGCCAGCAGTGAAATAGGCGGCACCGGGGAGCTGTTTTTT. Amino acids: CASSEIGGTGELFF.

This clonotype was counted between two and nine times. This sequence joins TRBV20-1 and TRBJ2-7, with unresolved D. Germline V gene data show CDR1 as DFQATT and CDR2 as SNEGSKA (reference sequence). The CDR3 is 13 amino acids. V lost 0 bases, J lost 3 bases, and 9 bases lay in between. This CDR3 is CSAREYENYEQYF. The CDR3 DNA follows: TGCAGTGCTAGAGAATACGAAAACTACGAGCAGTACTTC.

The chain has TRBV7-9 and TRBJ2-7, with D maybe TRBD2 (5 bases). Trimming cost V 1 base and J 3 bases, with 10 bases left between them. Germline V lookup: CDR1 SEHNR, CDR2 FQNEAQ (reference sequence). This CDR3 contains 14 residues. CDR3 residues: CASSLEYGNYEQYF. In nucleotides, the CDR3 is TGTGCCAGCAGCTTAGAATACGGGAACTACGAGCAGTACTTC.

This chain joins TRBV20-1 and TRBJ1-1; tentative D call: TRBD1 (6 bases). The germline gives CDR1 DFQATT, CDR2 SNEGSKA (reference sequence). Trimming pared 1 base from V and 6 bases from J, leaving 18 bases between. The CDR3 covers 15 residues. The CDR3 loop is CSARAWGNRASEAFF. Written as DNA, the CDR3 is TGCAGTGCTAGAGCTTGGGGGAACAGGGCTTCTGAAGCTTTCTTT.

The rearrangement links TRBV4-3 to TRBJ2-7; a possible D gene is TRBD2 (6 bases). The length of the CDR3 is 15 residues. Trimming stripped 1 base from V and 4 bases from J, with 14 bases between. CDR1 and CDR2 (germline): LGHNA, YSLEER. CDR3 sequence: CASSQGPVGLYEQYF. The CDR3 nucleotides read TGCGCCAGCAGCCAAGGTCCGGTCGGACTATACGAGCAGTACTTC.

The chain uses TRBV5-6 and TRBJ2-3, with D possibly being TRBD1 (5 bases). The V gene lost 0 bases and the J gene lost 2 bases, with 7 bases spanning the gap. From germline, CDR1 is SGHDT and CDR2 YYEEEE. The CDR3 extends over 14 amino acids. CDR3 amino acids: CASSLDRFTDTQYF. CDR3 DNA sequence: TGTGCCAGCAGCTTGGACAGGTTCACAGATACGCAGTATTTT.

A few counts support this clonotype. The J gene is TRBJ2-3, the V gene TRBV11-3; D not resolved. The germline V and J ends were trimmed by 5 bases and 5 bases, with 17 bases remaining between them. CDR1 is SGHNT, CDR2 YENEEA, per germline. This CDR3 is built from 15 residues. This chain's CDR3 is CASSPASLRRDTQYF. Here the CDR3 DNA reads TGTGCCAGCAGCCCGGCTTCTCTCCGGCGAGATACGCAGTATTTT.

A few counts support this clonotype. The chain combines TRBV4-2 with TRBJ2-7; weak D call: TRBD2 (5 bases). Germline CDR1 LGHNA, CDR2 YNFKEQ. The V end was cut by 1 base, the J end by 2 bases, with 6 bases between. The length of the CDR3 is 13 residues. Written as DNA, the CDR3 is TGTGCCAGCAGCCAAGGGACTCCCTACGAGCAGTACTTC. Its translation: CASSQGTPYEQYF.

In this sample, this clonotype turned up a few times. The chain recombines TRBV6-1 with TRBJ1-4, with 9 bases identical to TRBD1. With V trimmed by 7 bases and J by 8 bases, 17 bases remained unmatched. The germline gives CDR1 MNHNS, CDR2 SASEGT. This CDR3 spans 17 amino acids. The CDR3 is CASTVGTGTLGGEKLFF. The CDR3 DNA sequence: TGTGCCAGCACCGTAGGGACAGGGACGCTTGGAGGGGAAAAACTGTTTTTT.

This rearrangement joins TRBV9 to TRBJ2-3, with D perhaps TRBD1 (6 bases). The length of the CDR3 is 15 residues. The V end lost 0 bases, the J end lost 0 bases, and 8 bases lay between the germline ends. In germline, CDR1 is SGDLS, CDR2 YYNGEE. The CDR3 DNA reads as TGTGCCAGCAGCGTAGGCAGGGGTAGCACAGATACGCAGTATTTT. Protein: CASSVGRGSTDTQYF.

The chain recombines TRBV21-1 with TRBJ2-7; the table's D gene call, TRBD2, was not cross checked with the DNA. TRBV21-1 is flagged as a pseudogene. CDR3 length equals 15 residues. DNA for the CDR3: TGTGCCAGCAGCAAAGTGAGAGGAGGGCGCTGCGAGCAGTACTTC. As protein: CASSKVRGGRCEQYF.

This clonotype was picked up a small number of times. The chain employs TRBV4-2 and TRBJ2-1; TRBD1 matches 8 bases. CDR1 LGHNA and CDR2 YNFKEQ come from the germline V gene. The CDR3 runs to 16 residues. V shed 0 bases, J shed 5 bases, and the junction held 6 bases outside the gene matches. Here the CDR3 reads CASSQDGLTGDNEQFF. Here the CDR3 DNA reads TGTGCCAGCAGCCAAGATGGGTTGACAGGGGACAATGAGCAGTTCTTC.

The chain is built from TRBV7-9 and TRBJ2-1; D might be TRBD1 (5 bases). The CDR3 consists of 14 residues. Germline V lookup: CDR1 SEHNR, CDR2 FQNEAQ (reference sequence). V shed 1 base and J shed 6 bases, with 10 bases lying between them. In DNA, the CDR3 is TGTGCCAGCAGCTTAGTGACAGTTCTCAATGAGCAGTTCTTC. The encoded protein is CASSLVTVLNEQFF.

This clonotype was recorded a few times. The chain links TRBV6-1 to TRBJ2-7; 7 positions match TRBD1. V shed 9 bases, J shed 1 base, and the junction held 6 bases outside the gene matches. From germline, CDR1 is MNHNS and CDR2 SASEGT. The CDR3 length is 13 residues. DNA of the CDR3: TGTGCCAGTGCGACAGGGACGTCCTACGAGCAGTACTTC. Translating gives CASATGTSYEQYF.